These T cell receptor beta chains were read from a single sample in a study of blood T cell repertoires in COVID-19. The method was immunoSEQ multiplex PCR; TCRdb's version includes in-frame clones alone and lacks a portion of them. Of more than 140,000 clones listed, 84% are singletons. Sequencing used peripheral blood. Receptors were obtained from a woman aged 50 to 60 in a cohort sampled during active or convalescent COVID-19. CDR3s include the opening cysteine and the closing phenylalanine or tryptophan. The D gene is left open where the match is weak. Clone size is not always given. Where it is, it says once, few, many or a class for expanded clones.

D gene	V gene	J gene	clone size	CDR3 protein	CDR3 DNA
NA	TRBV6-6	TRBJ2-7	NA	CASSPGGRSYEQYF	TGTGCCAGCAGTCCCGGCGGGCGCTCCTACGAGCAGTACTTC
NA	TRBV4-3	TRBJ2-5	NA	CASSQDPGSPETQYF	TGCGCCAGCAGCCAGGATCCGGGTAGCCCAGAGACCCAGTACTTC
NA	TRBV6-5	TRBJ2-1	NA	CASARGEYNEQFF	TGTGCCAGCGCTCGGGGAGAATACAATGAGCAGTTCTTC
NA	TRBV18	TRBJ1-6	few	CASSTGRVGDSPLHF	TGTGCCAGCTCAACAGGGAGGGTGGGAGATTCACCCCTCCACTTT
NA	TRBV3-1/TRBV3-2	TRBJ2-5	NA	CASSHLSRQETQYF	TGTGCCAGCAGCCATTTGAGCCGCCAAGAGACCCAGTACTTC
TRBD1	TRBV4-3	TRBJ1-4	NA	CASSPTGATNEKLFF	TGCGCCAGCAGCCCCACAGGGGCGACTAATGAAAAACTGTTTTTT
NA	TRBV5-6	TRBJ1-6	NA	CASSHSNSPLHF	TGTGCCAGCAGCCACTCTAATTCACCCCTCCACTTT
TRBD2	TRBV4-1	TRBJ2-4	NA	CDREGEQNIQYF	TGCGATAGGGAGGGTGAGCAAAACATTCAGTACTTC
NA	TRBV6-4	TRBJ1-5	large	CASRGSQPQHF	TGTGCCAGCAGAGGGAGTCAGCCCCAGCATTTT
NA	TRBV6-5	TRBJ2-5	NA	CASSYMDGRGTQYF	TGTGCCAGCAGCTACATGGACGGTCGGGGGACCCAGTACTTC
NA	TRBV9	TRBJ1-6	NA	CASSGQANNSPLHF	TGTGCCAGCAGCGGACAGGCGAATAATTCACCCCTCCACTTT
NA	TRBV19	TRBJ1-1	NA	CASSRPGYMNTEAFF	TGTGCCAGTAGCCGTCCAGGCTACATGAACACTGAAGCTTTCTTT
NA	TRBV18	TRBJ1-2	once	CASSPPSFQGGYGYTF	TGTGCCAGCTCACCACCGTCTTTCCAGGGCGGCTATGGCTACACCTTC
TRBD2	TRBV27	TRBJ2-2	NA	CASSSLSSGGRGGELFF	TGTGCCAGCAGTTCCTTGTCGAGCGGGGGTCGTGGCGGGGAGCTGTTTTTT
TRBD2	TRBV27	TRBJ2-1	few	CASSSGGGGNEQFF	TGTGCCAGCAGTTCGGGCGGGGGGGGCAATGAGCAGTTCTTC
TRBD1	TRBV12-3/TRBV12-4	TRBJ2-3	NA	CATARGRADTQYF	TGTGCCACTGCAAGGGGGCGCGCAGATACGCAGTATTTT
NA	TRBV6-6	TRBJ1-5	NA	CASSYSRVTDQPQHF	TGTGCCAGCAGTTACTCCAGGGTAACCGATCAGCCCCAGCATTTT
TRBD1	TRBV19	TRBJ1-2	once	CASTLGQMVGYTF	TGTGCCAGTACCTTGGGACAGATGGTAGGCTACACCTTC
NA	TRBV7-8	TRBJ2-3	NA	CASSLNWGRGTDTQYF	TGTGCCAGCAGTCTCAATTGGGGGCGGGGCACAGATACGCAGTATTTT
NA	TRBV30	TRBJ2-3	NA	CAWSVQRGSQYF	TGTGCCTGGAGTGTACAAAGGGGGTCGCAGTATTTT
NA	TRBV3-1/TRBV3-2	TRBJ1-3	NA	CASSQGHGSIYF	TGTGCCAGCAGCCAAGGGCACGGGTCCATATATTTT
NA	TRBV27	TRBJ1-1	NA	CASSPHAGGNTEAFF	TGTGCCAGCAGCCCCCATGCCGGGGGTAACACTGAAGCTTTCTTT
TRBD2	TRBV7-2	TRBJ2-1	NA	CASSLRPSGGAPYNEQFF	TGTGCCAGCAGCTTACGGCCTAGCGGGGGGGCCCCCTACAATGAGCAGTTCTTC
NA	TRBV7-3	TRBJ2-1	NA	CASSLTSSSEYNEQFF	TGTGCCAGCAGCCTAACTTCTAGTTCCGAATACAATGAGCAGTTCTTC
NA	TRBV9	TRBJ1-4	once	CASTTGDDFEKLFF	TGTGCCAGCACCACGGGAGACGATTTTGAAAAACTGTTTTTT
NA	TRBV18	TRBJ2-7	NA	CASSPRGRDYEQYF	TGTGCCAGCTCACCAAGGGGCAGGGACTACGAGCAGTACTTC
TRBD1	TRBV24-1	TRBJ2-3	NA	CATSDPDRAGVTQYF	TGTGCCACCAGTGACCCGGACAGGGCCGGGGTTACGCAGTATTTT
TRBD1	TRBV18	TRBJ1-2	NA	CASSLTGVDYGYTF	TGTGCCAGCTCATTAACAGGGGTGGACTATGGCTACACCTTC
NA	TRBV6-6	TRBJ1-2	few	CASSAWGGYYGYTF	TGTGCCAGCAGTGCGTGGGGGGGGTACTATGGCTACACCTTC
NA	TRBV10-3	TRBJ2-1	NA	CAIARQLLEQFF	TGTGCCATTGCACGACAACTTCTTGAGCAGTTCTTC
TRBD1	TRBV19	TRBJ2-3	NA	CASSRGQTSATDTQYF	TGTGCCAGTAGTAGGGGACAGACGTCAGCCACAGATACGCAGTATTTT
TRBD2	TRBV7-9	TRBJ2-5	few	CASSSLSGAETQYF	TGTGCCAGCAGCTCCCTTAGCGGGGCGGAGACCCAGTACTTC
NA	TRBV7-2	TRBJ1-2	NA	CASSLDGDNYGYTF	TGTGCCAGCAGCTTAGACGGGGATAACTATGGCTACACCTTC
TRBD1	TRBV7-9	TRBJ1-2	NA	CASSLGTGHGYTF	TGTGCCAGCAGCTTAGGGACAGGGCATGGCTACACCTTC
NA	TRBV12-3/TRBV12-4	TRBJ1-5	NA	CATSPTGQPQHF	TGTGCCACCTCCCCCACCGGTCAGCCCCAGCATTTT
TRBD1	TRBV19	TRBJ1-1	NA	CASSIRKGQQVTEAFF	TGTGCCAGTAGTATAAGGAAGGGACAGCAAGTCACTGAAGCTTTCTTT
NA	TRBV29-1	TRBJ1-1	NA	CSVEGRRDTEAFF	TGCAGCGTTGAAGGGCGCCGGGACACTGAAGCTTTCTTT
NA	TRBV9	TRBJ1-5	NA	CASSAGQFDSNQPQHF	TGTGCCAGCAGCGCAGGACAATTTGATAGCAATCAGCCCCAGCATTTT
NA	TRBV18	TRBJ1-5	NA	CASSPQNNLGDQPQHF	TGTGCCAGCTCACCACAAAACAACCTAGGGGATCAGCCCCAGCATTTT
TRBD1	TRBV4-1	TRBJ2-2	once	CASSRPTGPNTGELFF	TGCGCCAGCAGCCGACCGACAGGGCCGAACACCGGGGAGCTGTTTTTT
TRBD1	TRBV7-2	TRBJ1-5	NA	CASSLHQGAGNQPQHF	TGTGCCAGCAGCTTACATCAGGGGGCGGGAAATCAGCCCCAGCATTTT
TRBD1	TRBV12-5	TRBJ2-1	NA	CASGSMGQGIFYNEQFF	TGTGCTAGTGGCTCTATGGGACAGGGGATTTTTTACAATGAGCAGTTCTTC
NA	TRBV5-1	TRBJ1-1	NA	CASSLSTATEAFF	TGCGCCAGCAGCTTATCCACAGCCACTGAAGCTTTCTTT